Presented here are 5 T cell receptor beta chains from one specimen sequenced in a study of response to subunit inactivated influenza vaccine. TCRdb ran MiXCR on the RT-PCR reads and lists one entry per CDR3 protein. Here the sample spans roughly 540,000 distinct CDR3 sequences, under 30% being singletons. These data also featured in a second study, about T cells expressing NK-cell markers. That paper adds: TCR beta cDNA was made by 5'RACE template switching with UMIs.

Material: CD4+ T cells sorted from PBMCs, obtained approximately 12 days after vaccination. The receptors come from a man in his fifties who received an inactivated influenza vaccine.

This clonotype was counted only a few times. V is TRBV28 and J is TRBJ2-7; possibly TRBD2 for D (6 bases). The CDR3 contains 16 residues. The V gene lost 2 bases and the J gene lost 0 bases, with 14 bases spanning the gap. Germline lookup yields CDR1 MDHEN and CDR2 SYDVKM. CDR3 sequence (DNA): TGTGCCAGCAGTTTAGGGGGGTCGGTGAGCTCCTACGAGCAGTACTTC. Protein product: CASSLGGSVSSYEQYF.

This clonotype was seen more than once but under ten times. V is TRBV25-1 and J is TRBJ2-3, with D possibly being TRBD1 (5 bases). Germline CDR1 and CDR2: MGHDK and SYGVNS. Trimming removed 5 bases at V and 0 bases at J, with 12 bases between. CDR3 length: 15 amino acids. CDR3 nucleotides: TGTGCCAGCAGTCCAGGGAAGATTAGCACAGATACGCAGTATTTT. Translated, it gives CASSPGKISTDTQYF.

The chain is built from TRBV4-1 and TRBJ1-4, with a possible D match to TRBD1 (6 bases). CDR1 and CDR2 from the germline V gene are MGHRA and YSYEKL. CDR3 length equals 15 residues. V lost 1 base and J lost 0, with 6 bases in between. The CDR3 region is CASSQAGATNEKLFF. In nucleotides, the CDR3 is TGCGCCAGCAGCCAAGCAGGGGCAACTAATGAAAAACTGTTTTTT.

The CDR3 DNA is TGTGCCAGCAGTCCGTTCGGTTCCAACTCCTACGAGCAGTACTTC. Translated: CASSPFGSNSYEQYF. The gene calls are TRBV12-3 or TRBV12-4 and TRBJ2-7, with D hard to call. This CDR3 has 15 amino acids. The V end was cut by 5 bases, the J end by 0 bases, with 14 bases between.

The genes are TRBV29-1 and TRBJ1-1; D is uncertain. Trimming shortened V by 3 bases and J by 6 bases, and 11 bases separated the two germline ends. Germline V gene sequence: CDR1 SQVTM, CDR2 ANQGSEA. CDR3 length: 12 residues. The CDR3 loop is CSVDRGWAEAFF. The DNA for the CDR3 is TGCAGCGTTGATCGGGGATGGGCTGAAGCTTTCTTT.